The 32 T cell receptor beta chains below come from one sample, sequenced in a study of OX40 agonist ivuxolimab in advanced cancers. Library method: the immunoSEQ multiplex PCR assay. TCRdb provides this immuneACCESS table in a form limited to in-frame rearrangements. Some clones are lacking; in checked studies, under half of them reflect an unresolved V gene, and why the rest are absent is not known. The sample profile shows about 26,000 clones; around 90% of them were found once. The top ten clones comprise roughly 21% of the sample. The material was CD4+ or CD8+ T cells sorted from blood, obtained in a trial of the OX40 agonist ivuxolimab. The receptors shown here come from an adult with an advanced solid tumor such as melanoma, head and neck, liver or kidney cancer.

The V and J genes are TRBV19 and TRBJ2-1; 8 bases are shared with TRBD2. This CDR3 spans 15 amino acids. With 3 bases clipped from V and 9 bases from J, the junction kept 10 bases outside the gene matches. Per the germline V gene, CDR1 is LNHDA and CDR2 is SQIVND (reference sequence). CDR3 nucleotide sequence: TGTGCCAGTAGTATTACAAACGGGGGGGCCGGTGAGCAGTTCTTC. Encoded protein: CASSITNGGAGEQFF.

V and J are TRBV6-6 and TRBJ2-7; weak D call: TRBD2 (5 bases). Germline V gene data show CDR1 as MNHNY and CDR2 as SVGAGI (reference sequence). Deletions cut 2 bases from V and 6 bases from J, with 17 bases between. The length of the CDR3 is 15 residues. This chain's CDR3 is CASSYHRGRGIEQYF. The CDR3 DNA sequence: TGTGCCAGCAGTTACCACCGTGGACGGGGAATCGAGCAGTACTTC.

The chain combines TRBV2 with TRBJ1-5; D gene unclear. Trimming took off 2 bases at V and 0 bases at J, with 8 bases between the two ends. This CDR3 contains 15 residues. The germline V gene has CDR1 SNHLY and CDR2 FYNNEI. CDR3 amino acids: CASSEFRYSNQPQHF. CDR3 in DNA: TGTGCCAGCAGTGAATTCAGGTATAGCAATCAGCCCCAGCATTTT.

In its sample, this clone is medium-sized. J is TRBJ1-2 and V is TRBV5-6; no clear D gene. The CDR3 length is 13 residues. Trimming removed 6 bases from V and 8 bases from J, with 17 bases in between. Germline V gene sequence: CDR1 SGHDT, CDR2 YYEEEE. The CDR3 reads CASIVQRGSGYTF. The CDR3 bases are TGTGCCAGCATCGTCCAACGGGGAAGCGGCTACACCTTC.

This chain links TRBV9 with TRBJ2-2; D gene ambiguous. This CDR3 is 13 amino acids long. Germline V gene sequence: CDR1 SGDLS, CDR2 YYNGEE. With 7 bases removed from V and 3 bases from J, the gap between germline ends came to 10 bases. CDR3 protein: CASLNGDTGELFF. The CDR3 bases are TGTGCCAGCCTAAATGGGGACACCGGGGAGCTGTTTTTT.

Written as DNA, the CDR3 is TGTGCCAGCAGTACCAGCCTGAGCTCCTATAATTCACCCCTCCACTTT. Amino acid sequence: CASSTSLSSYNSPLHF. The chain has TRBV13 and TRBJ1-6; D is unclear. Looked up from germline, CDR1 is PRHDT and CDR2 is FYEKMQ (reference sequence). Trimming shortened V by 6 bases and J by 0 bases, and 12 bases separated the two germline ends. The CDR3 covers 16 residues.

This chain's CDR3 is CASSLVPGLAGLAYEQYF. CDR3 in DNA: TGTGCCAGCAGCTTGGTCCCGGGACTAGCGGGGTTGGCATATGAGCAGTACTTC. V gene TRBV11-2 combines with J gene TRBJ2-7, with 13 bases that match TRBD2. Trimming cost V 3 bases and J 7 bases; bases outside gene matches: 15. In germline, CDR1 is SGHAT, CDR2 FQNNGV. The CDR3 sequence is 18 residues long. The variable domain in full, completed from reference TRBV11-2 and TRBJ2-7, reads EAGVAQSPRYKIIEKRQSVAFWCNPISGHATLYWYQQILGQGPKLLIQFQNNGVVDDSQLPKDRFSAERLKGVDSTLKIQPAKLEDSAVYLCASSLVPGLAGLAYEQYFGPGTRLTVT.

The rearrangement uses TRBV19 and TRBJ2-7, with 12 bases fitting TRBD2. Trimming took 5 bases from V and 2 from J; bases not matched to a gene: 13. Germline CDR1 reads LNHDA; CDR2 reads SQIVND (reference sequence). The CDR3 covers 18 residues. The CDR3 sequence is CASSHVGLAGGPAYEQYF. The CDR3 bases are TGTGCCAGTAGTCATGTGGGCCTAGCGGGAGGGCCCGCCTACGAGCAGTACTTC.

CDR3 loop: CASSPGGYEQYF. In nucleotides, the CDR3 is TGTGCCAGCTCACCCGGGGGGTACGAGCAGTACTTC. This chain joins TRBV18 and TRBJ2-7; 7 positions agree with TRBD2. The CDR3 covers 12 residues. The germline V gene encodes CDR1 KGHSH and CDR2 LQKENI. Trimming cost V 3 bases and J 4 bases; bases outside gene matches: 0.

The chain employs TRBV6-5 and TRBJ1-4; D call uncertain. V was pared by 9 bases and J by 7 bases, with 9 bases between. This CDR3 has 11 amino acids. Germline V gives CDR1 MNHEY, CDR2 SVGAGI. The CDR3 region is CASATGEKLFF. As DNA, the CDR3 is TGTGCCAGTGCGACGGGTGAAAAACTGTTTTTT.

The rearrangement links TRBV7-9 to TRBJ2-6; weak D call: TRBD1 (6 bases). Germline CDR1 reads SEHNR; CDR2 reads FQNEAQ (reference sequence). This CDR3 has 19 amino acids. The ends were cut back, 2 bases at V and 0 bases at J, with 17 bases in the middle. The CDR3 loop is CASSLLGTYDRSGANVLTF. The CDR3 DNA follows: TGTGCCAGCAGCTTACTCGGGACATATGATCGCTCTGGGGCCAACGTCCTGACTTTC.

The rearrangement links TRBV6-5 to TRBJ2-3; 7 positions match TRBD2. V gave up 2 bases and J gave up 4 bases; unmatched junction bases: 0. Germline-derived CDR1 and CDR2 are MNHEY and SVGAGI. This CDR3 is built from 13 residues. The CDR3 DNA sequence: TGTGCCAGCAGTTACGGGGGGGCAGATACGCAGTATTTT. It is translated as CASSYGGADTQYF.

The chain couples TRBV2 to TRBJ1-2, with D hard to call. Germline V lookup: CDR1 SNHLY, CDR2 FYNNEI. Trimming stripped 4 bases from V and 4 bases from J, with 7 bases between. The CDR3 runs to 12 residues. CDR3 sequence (DNA): TGTGCCAGCAGTGTTAACAGCTATGGCTACACCTTC. Its translation is CASSVNSYGYTF.

The V and J genes are TRBV5-4 and TRBJ2-7; 9 bases line up with TRBD2. Germline V gene data show CDR1 as SGHNT and CDR2 as YYREEE (reference sequence). The CDR3 runs to 14 residues. J lost 4 bases, V lost 2 bases, and 4 bases had no gene match. CDR3 sequence: CASSFSGSLYEQYF. CDR3 coding DNA: TGTGCCAGCAGCTTTAGCGGGAGTCTTTACGAGCAGTACTTC.

The chain uses TRBV23-1 and TRBJ2-2; 11 positions match TRBD1. TRBV23-1 is flagged as an ORF with uncertain function. V was clipped by 7 bases and J by 4 bases; unmatched bases: 14. The CDR3 totals 18 residues. CDR3 region: CASTPIPGTGGATGELFF. The CDR3 DNA is TGCGCCAGCACCCCAATTCCGGGGACAGGGGGGGCCACCGGGGAGCTGTTTTTT.

The chain employs TRBV4-2 and TRBJ1-5; a possible D gene is TRBD1 (5 bases). The germline V and J ends were trimmed by 3 bases and 3 bases, with 9 bases remaining between them. The V gene's germline CDR1 is LGHNA and CDR2 YNFKEQ. This CDR3 is built from 14 residues. The CDR3 region is CASSQDTFNQPQHF. Here the CDR3 DNA reads TGTGCCAGCAGCCAGGACACATTCAATCAGCCCCAGCATTTT.

Of note for this clone: No DNA is shown, since the ends of the CDR3 on it are uncertain; the CDR3 is the one TCRdb lists. The V gene is TRBV6-5, the J gene TRBJ2-7; whether TRBD2, the table's D call, matches the DNA was not checked. In germline, CDR1 is MNHEY, CDR2 SVGAGI. The CDR3 numbers 14 amino acids, ends counted. CDR3 loop: CASSSSGLHYEQYF.

The J gene is TRBJ2-1, the V gene TRBV5-1; 7 bases line up with TRBD2. Germline V gene lookup returns CDR1 SGHRS and CDR2 YFSETQ. CDR3 length: 15 residues. Losses at the gene ends were 2 bases for V and 4 bases for J; bases not matched to a gene: 6. CDR3 coding DNA: TGCGCCAGCAGCTTCGAGGGAGGGGTTTACAATGAGCAGTTCTTC. Translation gives CASSFEGGVYNEQFF.

This chain connects TRBV7-8 to TRBJ2-7; D gene uncertain. V dropped 2 bases and J dropped 4 bases, with 24 bases sitting between them. The length of the CDR3 is 18 residues. Germline V gives CDR1 SGHVS, CDR2 FQNEAQ. CDR3 sequence: CASSLIEARQPWAYEQYF. CDR3 coding DNA: TGTGCCAGCAGCTTAATCGAGGCGAGGCAACCTTGGGCTTACGAGCAGTACTTC.

J is TRBJ1-2 and V is TRBV7-2, with TRBD1 matching 8 bases. The germline gives CDR1 SGHTA, CDR2 FQGNSA. CDR3 length: 16 residues. V dropped 5 bases and J dropped 6; count of bases not matched to a gene: 14. CDR3 loop: CASSQDHPGQGHGYTF. CDR3 nucleotide sequence: TGTGCCAGCAGCCAAGATCACCCTGGACAGGGACATGGCTACACCTTC.

The gene calls are TRBV19 and TRBJ1-4, with no clear D. With 4 bases removed from V and 0 bases from J, the gap between germline ends came to 12 bases. CDR1 and CDR2 from the germline V gene are LNHDA and SQIVND (reference sequence). CDR3 length equals 16 residues. CDR3 sequence reads: CASSNGDFATNEKLFF. As DNA, the CDR3 is TGTGCCAGTAGTAACGGGGATTTTGCAACTAATGAAAAACTGTTTTTT.

The CDR3 DNA sequence: TGTGCCAGCAGCGCACACGGGACTGCCTCTAGCACAGATACGCAGTATTTT. This translates into CASSAHGTASSTDTQYF. The chain joins TRBV9 to TRBJ2-3; tentative D call: TRBD2 (6 bases). The CDR3 consists of 17 residues. From germline, CDR1 is SGDLS and CDR2 YYNGEE. V shed 3 bases and J shed 0 bases, with 17 bases lying between them.

V is TRBV7-9 and J is TRBJ2-1, with TRBD1 matching 7 bases. The CDR3 spans 14 residues. Germline V lookup: CDR1 SEHNR, CDR2 FQNEAQ (reference sequence). Germline trimming cut 4 bases from V and 4 bases from J; bases unmatched to any gene: 4. CDR3 residues: CASSSRDSYNEQFF. CDR3 sequence (DNA): TGTGCCAGCAGCTCACGGGACAGTTACAATGAGCAGTTCTTC.

This chain joins TRBV19 and TRBJ1-1; unclear D gene. The germline V gene encodes CDR1 LNHDA and CDR2 SQIVND (reference sequence). Trimming removed 3 bases from V and 0 bases from J, with 8 bases in between. The CDR3 covers 14 residues. This CDR3 reads CASSMGRMNTEAFF. In DNA form, the CDR3 reads TGTGCCAGTAGTATGGGCAGGATGAACACTGAAGCTTTCTTT.

The chain is built from TRBV6-5 and TRBJ2-5, with D hard to call. This CDR3 has 13 amino acids. Trimming removed 2 bases from V and 8 bases from J, with 12 bases in between. Germline CDR1 reads MNHEY; CDR2 reads SVGAGI. CDR3 sequence (DNA): TGTGCCAGCAGTTACAAGAGAGAGGCAACCCAGTACTTC. It translates to CASSYKREATQYF.

The CDR3 bases are TGTGCCAGCAGCCTCGGAGAGGGTCCGAGCAATCAGCCCCAGCATTTT. Amino acids: CASSLGEGPSNQPQHF. The chain combines TRBV4-2 with TRBJ1-5; D gene unclear. V gave up 4 bases and J gave up 1 base, with 14 bases separating them. The CDR3 extends over 16 amino acids. Germline CDR1 and CDR2: LGHNA and YNFKEQ.

This chain joins TRBV9 and TRBJ1-4; TRBD1 might be the D (5 bases). V was shortened by 3 bases and J by 8 bases, with 20 bases between the two germline ends. Germline loops: CDR1 SGDLS, CDR2 YYNGEE. CDR3 length: 16 residues. The DNA of the CDR3 is TGTGCCAGCAGCGCCGAGGGGAGGGGCTCTAGCGAAAAACTGTTTTTT. It specifies CASSAEGRGSSEKLFF.

This chain links TRBV11-2 with TRBJ2-7; 10 bases are a match to TRBD1. The length of the CDR3 is 15 residues. The V gene end was trimmed by 5 bases and the J gene end by 3 bases; junction bases not matched to a gene: 7. CDR1 and CDR2 from the germline V gene are SGHAT and FQNNGV. The CDR3 loop is CASSLGTGVGYEQYF. In nucleotides, the CDR3 is TGTGCCAGCAGCCTAGGGACAGGGGTCGGCTACGAGCAGTACTTC.

This clone was picked up one time. The chain couples TRBV5-1 to TRBJ2-5; 11 positions match TRBD2. The CDR3 is 18 residues long. The germline CDR1 and CDR2 sequences are SGHRS and YFSETQ. Trimming took 0 bases from V and 2 from J; bases not matched to a gene: 9. The CDR3 nucleotides are TGCGCCAGCAGCTTGGGGCTAGCGGGAGGAGAGAGTCAAGAGACCCAGTACTTC. This encodes CASSLGLAGGESQETQYF.

The chain joins TRBV5-1 to TRBJ2-3; 7 bases fit TRBD1. The CDR3 sequence is 17 residues long. The V and J ends lost 4 bases and 1 base, in that order; junction bases with no gene match: 12. From germline, CDR1 is SGHRS and CDR2 YFSETQ. DNA for the CDR3: TGCGCCAGCAGCCTCCTAACAGGGGCCGGCGGCACAGATACGCAGTATTTT. It encodes CASSLLTGAGGTDTQYF.

This clone was picked up a small number of times. The J gene is TRBJ2-1, the V gene TRBV7-9, with D tentatively TRBD1 (6 bases). Germline CDR1 SEHNR, CDR2 FQNEAQ (reference sequence). CDR3 size: 16 residues. Trimming pared 1 base from V and 4 bases from J, leaving 14 bases between. The CDR3 nucleotides are TGTGCCAGCAGCTTAGGCGGCAGGGGAACGTACAATGAGCAGTTCTTC. This gives the protein CASSLGGRGTYNEQFF.

The chain joins TRBV19 to TRBJ2-6, with 11 bases matching TRBD1. Trimming at V came to 10 bases and at J to 1 base, leaving 6 bases not matched to a gene. This CDR3 has 16 residues. Germline V gene data show CDR1 as LNHDA and CDR2 as SQIVND (reference sequence). The chain's CDR3 is CATGQGAVSGANVLTF. CDR3 DNA sequence: TGTGCCACCGGACAGGGGGCCGTTTCTGGGGCCAACGTCCTGACTTTC.